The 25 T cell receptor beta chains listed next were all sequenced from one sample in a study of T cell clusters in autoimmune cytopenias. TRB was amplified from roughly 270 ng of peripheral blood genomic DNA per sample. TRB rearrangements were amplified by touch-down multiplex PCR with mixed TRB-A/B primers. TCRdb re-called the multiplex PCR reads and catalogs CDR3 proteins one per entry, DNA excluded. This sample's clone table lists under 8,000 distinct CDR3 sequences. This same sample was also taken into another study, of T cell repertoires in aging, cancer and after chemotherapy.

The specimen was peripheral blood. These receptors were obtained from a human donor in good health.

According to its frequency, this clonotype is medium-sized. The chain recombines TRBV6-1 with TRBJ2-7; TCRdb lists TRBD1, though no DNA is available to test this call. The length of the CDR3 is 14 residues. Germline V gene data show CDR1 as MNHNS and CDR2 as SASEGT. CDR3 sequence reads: CASSEGDSSYEQYF.

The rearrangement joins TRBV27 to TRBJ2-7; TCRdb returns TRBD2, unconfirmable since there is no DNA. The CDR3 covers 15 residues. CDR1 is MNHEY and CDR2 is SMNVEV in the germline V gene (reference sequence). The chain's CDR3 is CASSPDGTSSYEQYF.

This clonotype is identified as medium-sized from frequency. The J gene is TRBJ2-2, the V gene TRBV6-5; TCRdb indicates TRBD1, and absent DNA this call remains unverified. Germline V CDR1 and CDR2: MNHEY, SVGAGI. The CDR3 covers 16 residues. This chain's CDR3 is CASSLSGGANTGELFF.

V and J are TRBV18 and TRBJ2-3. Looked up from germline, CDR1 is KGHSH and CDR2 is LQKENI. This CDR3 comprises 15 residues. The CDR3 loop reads CASSPGQTRTDTQYF.

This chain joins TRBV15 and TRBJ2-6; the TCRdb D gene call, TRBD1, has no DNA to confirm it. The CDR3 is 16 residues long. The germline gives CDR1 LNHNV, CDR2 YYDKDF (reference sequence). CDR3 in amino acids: CVTSGDDTAGANVLTF.

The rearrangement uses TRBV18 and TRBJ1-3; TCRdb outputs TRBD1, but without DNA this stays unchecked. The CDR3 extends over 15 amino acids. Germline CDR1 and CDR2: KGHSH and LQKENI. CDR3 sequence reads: CASSRLTQARNTIYF.

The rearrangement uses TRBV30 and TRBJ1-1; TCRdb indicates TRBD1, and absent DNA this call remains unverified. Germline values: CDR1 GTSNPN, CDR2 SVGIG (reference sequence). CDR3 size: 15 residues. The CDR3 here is CAWSIPGQERAEAFF.

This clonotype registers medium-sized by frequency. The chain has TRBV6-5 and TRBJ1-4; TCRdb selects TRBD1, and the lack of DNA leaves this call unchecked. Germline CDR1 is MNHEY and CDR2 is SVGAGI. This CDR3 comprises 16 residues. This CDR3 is CASSYVYRGQNEKLFF.

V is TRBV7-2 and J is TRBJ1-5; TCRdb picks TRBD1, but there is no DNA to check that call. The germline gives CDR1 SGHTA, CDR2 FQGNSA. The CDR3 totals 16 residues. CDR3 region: CASSSGTGVSNQPQHF.

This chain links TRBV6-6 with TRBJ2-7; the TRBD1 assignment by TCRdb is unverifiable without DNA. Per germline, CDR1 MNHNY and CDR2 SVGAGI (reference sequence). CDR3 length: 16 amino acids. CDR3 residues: CASSYSRQGADYEQYF.

CDR3: CASRVTGVKETQYF. The chain recombines TRBV12-3 or TRBV12-4 with TRBJ2-5; with no DNA, the TCRdb D assignment of TRBD1 cannot be verified. The CDR3 spans 14 residues.

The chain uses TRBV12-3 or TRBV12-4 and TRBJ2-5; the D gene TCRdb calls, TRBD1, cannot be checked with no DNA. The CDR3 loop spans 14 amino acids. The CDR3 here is CASSLTGGDKTQYF.

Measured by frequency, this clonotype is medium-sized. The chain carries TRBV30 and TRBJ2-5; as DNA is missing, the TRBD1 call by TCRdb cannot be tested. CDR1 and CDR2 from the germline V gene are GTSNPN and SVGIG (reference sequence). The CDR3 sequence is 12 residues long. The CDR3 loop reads CAWRGGRETQYF.

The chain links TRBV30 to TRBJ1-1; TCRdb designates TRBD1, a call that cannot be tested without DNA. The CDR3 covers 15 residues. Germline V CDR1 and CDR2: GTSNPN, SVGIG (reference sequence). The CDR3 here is CACRDRGPMNTEAFF.

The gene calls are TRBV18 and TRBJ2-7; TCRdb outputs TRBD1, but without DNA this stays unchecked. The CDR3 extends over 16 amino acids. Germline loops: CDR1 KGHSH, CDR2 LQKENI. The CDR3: CASSPLGTAQFGEQYF.

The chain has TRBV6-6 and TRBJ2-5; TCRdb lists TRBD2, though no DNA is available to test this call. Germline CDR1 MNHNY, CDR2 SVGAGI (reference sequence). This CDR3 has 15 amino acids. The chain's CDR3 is CASTALRGAGETQYF.

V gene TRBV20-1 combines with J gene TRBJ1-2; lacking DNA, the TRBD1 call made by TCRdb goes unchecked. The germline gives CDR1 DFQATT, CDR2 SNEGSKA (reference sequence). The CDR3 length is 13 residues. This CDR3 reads CSASIPTGRGYTF.

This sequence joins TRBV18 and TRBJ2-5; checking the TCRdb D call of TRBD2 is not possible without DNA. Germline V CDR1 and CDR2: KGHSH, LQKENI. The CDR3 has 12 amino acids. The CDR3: CASSHSREAQYF.

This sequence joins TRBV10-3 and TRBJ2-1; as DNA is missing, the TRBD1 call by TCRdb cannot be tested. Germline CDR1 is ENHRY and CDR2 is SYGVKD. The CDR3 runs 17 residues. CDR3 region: CASSGRPPGQGPHEQFF.

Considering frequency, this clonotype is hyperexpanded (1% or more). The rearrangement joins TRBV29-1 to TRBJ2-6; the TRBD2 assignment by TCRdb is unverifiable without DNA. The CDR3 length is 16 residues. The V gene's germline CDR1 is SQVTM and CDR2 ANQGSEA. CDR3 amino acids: CSASGGVGTGANVLTF.

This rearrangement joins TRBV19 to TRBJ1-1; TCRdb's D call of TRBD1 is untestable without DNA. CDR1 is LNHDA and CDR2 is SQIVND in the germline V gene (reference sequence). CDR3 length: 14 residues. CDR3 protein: CASSIDPGAAEAFF.

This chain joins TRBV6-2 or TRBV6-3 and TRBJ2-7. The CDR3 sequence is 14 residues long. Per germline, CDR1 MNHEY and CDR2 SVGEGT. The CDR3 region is CASTIKGESYEQYF.

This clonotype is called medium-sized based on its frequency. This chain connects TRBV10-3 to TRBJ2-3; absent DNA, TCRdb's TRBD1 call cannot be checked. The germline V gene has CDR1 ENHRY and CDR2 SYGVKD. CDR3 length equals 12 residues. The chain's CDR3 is CAISEQGASQYF.

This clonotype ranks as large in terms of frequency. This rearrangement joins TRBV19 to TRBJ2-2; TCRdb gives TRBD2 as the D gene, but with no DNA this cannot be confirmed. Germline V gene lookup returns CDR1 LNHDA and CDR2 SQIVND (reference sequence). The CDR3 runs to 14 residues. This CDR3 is CATTEGSNTGELFF.

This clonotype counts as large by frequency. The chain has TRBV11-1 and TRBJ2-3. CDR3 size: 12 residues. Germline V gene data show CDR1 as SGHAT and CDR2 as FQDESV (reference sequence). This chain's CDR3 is CASSARTDTQYF.